This T cell receptor (beta chain) was captured by sequencing in a study of neurological immune-mediated disorders. On the study more broadly: Of the multiple sclerosis patients, around 35 in total, roughly 30 were relapsing-remitting and 3 were secondary progressive.

Per germline, CDR1 SGHTA and CDR2 FQGNSA. Trimming removed 5 bases from V and 2 bases from J, with 10 bases in between. The length of the CDR3 is 14 residues. Study-wide results and limits: One related-CDR3 cluster, which may be a signature, held the repertoires of 18 of 34 multiple sclerosis patients after phylogenetic grouping.

This clonotype was seen at least ten times. The antigen remains undetermined. cDNA synthesis was performed by 5'RACE with 10-nucleotide random UMIs. TCRdb re-called the 5' RACE reads with MiXCR, one entry per CDR3 protein. The sample holds tens of thousands of distinct CDR3 sequences, more than 2% seen once. The chain joins TRBV7-2 to TRBJ1-3, with D possibly matching TRBD1 (6 bases). The receptor comes from a man aged 45-65 years with multiple sclerosis. Material for sequencing was PBMCs. CDR3 DNA sequence: TGTGCCAGCAGCGCCACAGGGACTGGAAACACCATATATTTT. Translated, it gives CASSATGTGNTIYF.